What follows are 17 T cell receptor beta chains derived from one specimen sequenced in a study of T cells in Graves' hyperthyroidism and ophthalmopathy. The TCR beta CDR3 regions underwent amplification using RNA transcripts as the source. During a first-round RT-PCR of the TCR CDR3, the HTBI primer set was used. Via MiXCR, TCRdb re-called the multiplex PCR reads, giving one row per CDR3 protein. The sample has over 700,000 distinct CDR3 sequences, about two fifths seen once. Material: blood. These TCRs come from a man in his late teens or twenties with Graves' hyperthyroidism.

The chain is built from TRBV4-1 and TRBJ1-6, with D possibly matching TRBD1 (5 bases). CDR3 size: 14 residues. The germline gives CDR1 MGHRA, CDR2 YSYEKL. Deletions cut 1 base from V and 5 bases from J, with 6 bases between. CDR3 nucleotide sequence: TGCGCCAGCAGCCAAGGGACAAATAATTCACCCCTCCACTTT. This encodes CASSQGTNNSPLHF.

This chain uses TRBV10-3 with TRBJ1-2; 9 bases align to TRBD1. The CDR3 extends over 13 amino acids. After removal of 7 bases from V and 7 bases from J, the junction contained 7 bases not matched to a gene. Per the germline V gene, CDR1 is ENHRY and CDR2 is SYGVKD. CDR3 in DNA: TGTGCCATCAACCCGGGACAGGGACTTGGCTACACCTTC. Amino acids: CAINPGQGLGYTF.

This chain uses TRBV7-2 with TRBJ2-7; D is unresolved. The CDR3 length is 14 residues. Trimming removed 5 bases at V and 1 base at J, with 12 bases between. Looked up from germline, CDR1 is SGHTA and CDR2 is FQGNSA. This CDR3 is CASSPAQDSYEQYF. CDR3 nucleotide sequence: TGTGCCAGCAGCCCAGCTCAGGATTCCTACGAGCAGTACTTC.

The chain joins TRBV7-9 to TRBJ1-3; no clear D. The length of the CDR3 is 15 residues. Between the trimmed V and J ends, which lost 3 bases and 4 bases, there was a span of 13 bases. The germline V gene encodes CDR1 SEHNR and CDR2 FQNEAQ (reference sequence). The CDR3 reads CASSLGTSEGNTIYF. The CDR3, as DNA: TGTGCCAGCAGCTTGGGAACATCCGAAGGAAACACCATATATTTT.

This chain joins TRBV29-1 and TRBJ2-5; D possibly corresponds to TRBD2 (5 bases). Germline assignment: CDR1 SQVTM and CDR2 ANQGSEA. This CDR3 is 13 amino acids long. Trimming removed 5 bases at V and 4 bases at J, with 14 bases between. The CDR3 DNA sequence: TGCAGCGTTCATGAGGGCTTCCCAGAGACCCAGTACTTC. Amino acids: CSVHEGFPETQYF.

This clonotype was picked up many times. One end of the junction is discordant with germline, which a read error may explain. V is TRBV7-2 and J is TRBJ2-7, with D possibly TRBD2 on 7 matching bases. The germline gives CDR1 SGHTA, CDR2 FQGNSA. This CDR3 is built from 12 residues. CDR3 sequence: CASTLGGDEQYF. CDR3 nucleotides: TGTGCCAGCACCTTAGGGGGGGACGAGCAGTACTTC.

Ten or more counts support this clonotype. This chain links TRBV19 with TRBJ2-2, with D hard to call. This CDR3 spans 10 amino acids. CDR1 is LNHDA, CDR2 SQIVND, per germline (reference sequence). The ends were cut back, 5 bases at V and 7 bases at J, with 2 bases in the middle. CDR3 sequence (DNA): TGTGCCAGTAGTGACGGGGAGCTGTTTTTT. Protein product: CASSDGELFF.

In its sample, this clonotype was seen a few times. The V and J genes are TRBV6-4 and TRBJ1-1, with 8 bases aligning to TRBD1. Germline V gene data show CDR1 as MRHNA and CDR2 as SNTAGT. The V gene end was trimmed by 6 bases and the J gene end by 0 bases; junction bases not matched to a gene: 9. The CDR3 runs 16 residues. The chain's CDR3 is CASSSGRGLMNTEAFF. CDR3 bases: TGTGCCAGCAGCTCCGGCAGGGGGCTTATGAACACTGAAGCTTTCTTT.

This sequence joins TRBV10-3 and TRBJ2-7; TRBD1 matches 9 bases. V shed 2 bases, J shed 1 base, and the junction held 3 bases outside the gene matches. CDR3 length: 15 amino acids. Germline V CDR1 and CDR2: ENHRY, SYGVKD. The CDR3 loop reads CAISEGTGRSYEQYF. The CDR3 DNA sequence: TGTGCCATCAGTGAGGGGACAGGGCGATCCTACGAGCAGTACTTC.

This clonotype appeared a single time. It may be a read error: a sequence one base away is much more abundant. The V gene is TRBV12-3 or TRBV12-4, the J gene TRBJ1-1; a weak D match, TRBD1 (5 bases). Trimming stripped 4 bases from V and 9 bases from J, with 12 bases between. There are 12 residues in the CDR3. CDR3 protein: CASSSLGPQAFF. CDR3 in DNA: TGTGCCAGCAGTTCCCTGGGACCCCAAGCTTTCTTT.

The chain recombines TRBV2 with TRBJ1-4; 8 positions agree with TRBD1. This CDR3 is 12 amino acids long. The ends lost 5 bases at V and 11 bases at J; junction bases unmatched: 4. CDR1 SNHLY and CDR2 FYNNEI come from the germline V gene. CDR3 in amino acids: CASSRTGQKLFF. CDR3 DNA sequence: TGTGCCAGCAGTCGGACAGGGCAGAAACTGTTTTTT.

The table lists this clonotype with a few counts. This chain joins TRBV14 and TRBJ1-1; weak D call: TRBD1 (6 bases). V lost 0 bases and J 1 base, leaving 15 bases between the germline ends. Germline-derived CDR1 and CDR2 are SGHDN and FVKESK. The length of the CDR3 is 17 residues. The CDR3 region has the DNA TGTGCCAGCAGCCAAGAGATACCAGTGGGGGCGAACACTGAAGCTTTCTTT. Translation: CASSQEIPVGANTEAFF.

The rearrangement uses TRBV15 and TRBJ1-1; no definite D call. V was shortened by 3 bases and J by 5 bases, with 16 bases between the two germline ends. CDR3 size: 15 residues. CDR1 and CDR2 (germline): LNHNV, YYDKDF (reference sequence). The CDR3 spells CATSSLGGSKTEAFF. CDR3 sequence (DNA): TGTGCCACCAGCAGCTTAGGAGGGTCGAAGACTGAAGCTTTCTTT. Looking up the rest from reference TRBV15 and TRBJ1-1 gives the full variable domain: DAMVIQNPRYQVTQFGKPVTLSCSQTLNHNVMYWYQQKSSQAPKLLFHYYDKDFNNEADTPDNFQSRRPNTSFCFLDIRSPGLGDTAMYLCATSSLGGSKTEAFFGQGTRLTVV.

The chain is built from TRBV20-1 and TRBJ2-7; 8 nucleotides agree with TRBD2. V gave up 0 bases and J gave up 5 bases; unmatched junction bases: 9. CDR1 and CDR2 (germline): DFQATT, SNEGSKA (reference sequence). This CDR3 has 15 amino acids. CDR3 in amino acids: CSARDTGTSFHEQYF. The CDR3 nucleotides read TGCAGTGCTAGAGATACCGGGACTAGTTTCCACGAGCAGTACTTC.

The gene calls are TRBV25-1 and TRBJ2-3; 8 nucleotides match TRBD1. With 7 bases clipped from V and 4 bases from J, the junction kept 10 bases outside the gene matches. CDR3 length: 15 residues. Germline assignment: CDR1 MGHDK and CDR2 SYGVNS. DNA for the CDR3: TGTGCCAGCAACGGACAGACAGGGGTATCAGATACGCAGTATTTT. It is translated as CASNGQTGVSDTQYF.

The chain employs TRBV20-1 and TRBJ2-7, with 12 bases identical to TRBD1. V dropped 6 bases and J dropped 5; count of bases not matched to a gene: 5. Germline loops: CDR1 DFQATT, CDR2 SNEGSKA (reference sequence). CDR3 length: 13 amino acids. The CDR3 nucleotides are TGCAGTGCAACCGGGACAGGGGGCAACGAGCAGTACTTC. It yields the protein CSATGTGGNEQYF.

This sequence joins TRBV20-1 and TRBJ1-4, with TRBD1 matching over 10 bases. The V gene's germline CDR1 is DFQATT and CDR2 SNEGSKA (reference sequence). Trimming at V came to 4 bases and at J to 8 bases, leaving 10 bases not matched to a gene. CDR3 length equals 15 residues. Written as DNA, the CDR3 is TGCAGTGCTATCCCGGGACAGGGGTCGAGGGAAAAACTGTTTTTT. This translates into CSAIPGQGSREKLFF.